Sequencing of this TCR beta chain was carried out in a study of shared T cell receptors in the human thymus. This CDR3 spans 13 amino acids. With 5 bases removed from V and 4 bases from J, the gap between germline ends came to 11 bases. The germline V gene encodes CDR1 SGHVS and CDR2 FQNEAQ. Measured with immunoSEQ multiplex PCR; TCRdb has only the in-frame clones, and not every one. The sample has roughly 710,000 clones; approximately 85% are singletons. These sequences were also reported in another study, on human thymus T cells. Per that paper: Immunologically healthy infants in Finland undergoing congenital heart defect surgery were the donors. V and J gene usage appeared biased in thymic and blood repertoires.

The rearrangement uses TRBV7-8 and TRBJ1-1; no definite D call. The origin of this receptor is a girl under three years old with a congenital heart defect. Sample: thymocytes. The CDR3 sequence is CASSIPTGTEAFF. The CDR3, as DNA: TGTGCCAGCAGCATACCGACGGGCACTGAAGCTTTCTTT.